What follows are 12 T cell receptor beta chains derived from one specimen sequenced in a study of cytomegalovirus exposure and HLA in healthy donors. Primers for the PCR totalled 60 Vbeta and 13 Jbeta. TCRdb keeps only in-frame clones here, not all; method: immunoSEQ multiplex PCR. The data contain about 130,000 clones, around 67% of them singletons. The sample consisted of PBMCs. The receptors stem from a man aged 18-30 years in good health and CMV-seropositive.

The chain is built from TRBV6-1 and TRBJ1-5; TRBD1 matches 9 bases. Germline CDR1 and CDR2: MNHNS and SASEGT. The CDR3 is 18 amino acids. J lost 2 bases, V lost 0 bases, and 8 bases had no gene match. Here the CDR3 reads CASSEALGQGKGNQPQHF. DNA of the CDR3: TGTGCCAGCAGTGAAGCGCTAGGACAGGGGAAAGGCAATCAGCCCCAGCATTTT.

The chain uses TRBV9 and TRBJ2-3; maybe TRBD1 (6 bases). The V gene's germline CDR1 is SGDLS and CDR2 YYNGEE. V was shortened by 1 base and J by 2 bases, with 14 bases between the two germline ends. The CDR3 spans 16 residues. The CDR3, as DNA: TGTGCCAGCAGCGTACTCCGGACAGCCCTCACAGATACGCAGTATTTT. Protein: CASSVLRTALTDTQYF. The full variable domain, its missing parts supplied by reference TRBV9 and TRBJ2-3, is DSGVTQTPKHLITATGQRVTLRCSPRSGDLSVYWYQQSLDQGLQFLIQYYNGEERAKGNILERFSAQQFPDLHSELNLSSLELGDSALYFCASSVLRTALTDTQYFGPGTRLTVL.

The chain couples TRBV7-9 to TRBJ1-3; perhaps TRBD1 as D (5 bases). The CDR3 is made up of 15 amino acids. Trimming stripped 0 bases from V and 1 base from J, with 7 bases between. CDR1 is SEHNR, CDR2 FQNEAQ, per germline (reference sequence). The CDR3 region has the DNA TGTGCCAGCAGCTTAGCGGGGGGTTCTGGAAACACCATATATTTT. Amino acid sequence: CASSLAGGSGNTIYF.

V gene TRBV14 combines with J gene TRBJ2-5; 10 bases are shared with TRBD2. J was trimmed by 4 bases and V by 4 bases; bases with no gene match: 3. The germline V gene has CDR1 SGHDN and CDR2 FVKESK. This CDR3 contains 14 residues. This chain's CDR3 is CASSRTSGIETQYF. The CDR3 DNA sequence: TGTGCCAGCAGCCGTACTAGCGGGATAGAGACCCAGTACTTC.

The rearrangement uses TRBV6-5 and TRBJ2-5; D gene unclear. Gene TRBJ2-7 matches the end of the DNA better, so the J call may be wrong. The CDR3 is made up of 13 amino acids. Germline V gene sequence: CDR1 MNHEY, CDR2 SVGAGI. The CDR3 DNA follows: TGTGCCAGCAGGAATCCAAATAGTTACGAGCAGTACTTC. This translates into CASRNPNSYEQYF.

The chain couples TRBV4-2 to TRBJ2-2; 11 bases align to TRBD2. Germline loops: CDR1 LGHNA, CDR2 YNFKEQ. The V segment lost 0 bases and the J segment 0 bases; nucleotides outside the gene matches: 6. The CDR3 has 19 residues. The CDR3 region has the DNA TGTGCCAGCAGCCAAGATCGGCTAGCGGGAGGTCCGAACACCGGGGAGCTGTTTTTT. It is translated as CASSQDRLAGGPNTGELFF.

V and J are TRBV7-2 and TRBJ2-5, with no clear D. The V end lost 5 bases, the J end lost 3 bases, and 10 bases lay between the germline ends. The CDR3 extends over 13 amino acids. CDR1 is SGHTA and CDR2 is FQGNSA in the germline V gene. CDR3 sequence (DNA): TGTGCCAGCAGCGGAGTGAGAGAAGAGACCCAGTACTTC. This gives the protein CASSGVREETQYF.

The chain combines TRBV7-9 with TRBJ2-1, with 7 bases lining up with TRBD2. The V gene end was trimmed by 4 bases and the J gene end by 7 bases; junction bases not matched to a gene: 7. The CDR3 sequence is 14 residues long. Germline V gene lookup returns CDR1 SEHNR and CDR2 FQNEAQ (reference sequence). CDR3 amino acids: CASSSLASGNEQFF. The CDR3 DNA sequence: TGTGCCAGCAGCTCACTAGCGAGCGGGAATGAGCAGTTCTTC.

The chain joins TRBV27 to TRBJ2-2; 11 nucleotides agree with TRBD2. This CDR3 has 16 residues. Germline CDR1 and CDR2: MNHEY and SMNVEV (reference sequence). V shed 4 bases, J shed 6 bases, and the junction held 7 bases outside the gene matches. The CDR3 sequence: CASSSLLAGGAGELFF. CDR3 nucleotide sequence: TGTGCCAGCAGTTCCCTCCTAGCGGGAGGCGCCGGGGAGCTGTTTTTT.

This clone was counted only a few times. The chain links TRBV9 to TRBJ1-6, with D possibly TRBD1 on 6 matching bases. The CDR3 sequence is 15 residues long. Trimming pared 0 bases from V and 3 bases from J, leaving 7 bases between. Per the germline V gene, CDR1 is SGDLS and CDR2 is YYNGEE. The CDR3 region is CASSVGDNYNSPLHF. DNA of the CDR3: TGTGCCAGCAGCGTAGGGGACAACTATAATTCACCCCTCCACTTT.

J is TRBJ2-2 and V is TRBV5-1, with 7 bases identical to TRBD1. Germline trimming cut 5 bases from V and 6 bases from J; bases unmatched to any gene: 7. The CDR3 covers 14 residues. CDR1 is SGHRS and CDR2 is YFSETQ in the germline V gene. CDR3 sequence (DNA): TGCGCCAGCAGGTTACAGGGGTACGCCGGGGAGCTGTTTTTT. Translating gives CASRLQGYAGELFF.

The chain links TRBV28 to TRBJ1-2; maybe TRBD1 (6 bases). The V end was cut by 7 bases, the J end by 2 bases, with 17 bases between. The CDR3 runs 15 residues. Looked up from germline, CDR1 is MDHEN and CDR2 is SYDVKM. The CDR3 region is CASTLPGQMNYGYTF. Written as DNA, the CDR3 is TGTGCCAGCACCTTACCGGGACAAATGAACTATGGCTACACCTTC.